This T cell receptor (beta chain) is drawn from a study of T-cell reconstitution after alpha-beta-depleted transplantation in children. Study-wide results and caveats: From surviving recipient T cells and thymic progenitors came the high day-60 TCRbeta diversity observed in some patients. About two months after transplant, alpha-beta T cells reportedly came from several hundred expanded graft clones. Newly produced T cells mostly accounted for T-cell counts and diversity one year post-transplant.

This clonotype was counted at least ten times. Its specificity is unknown. This CDR3 region has 12 residues. Germline CDR1 reads SQVTM; CDR2 reads ANQGSEA. V was pared by 4 bases and J by 6 bases, with 9 bases between. Library preparation (for TCRbeta) was performed with unique molecular identifiers. One entry per CDR3 protein results from TCRdb running MiXCR on the PCR reads. The repertoire holds a few hundred thousand distinct CDR3 sequences, with approximately 10% as singletons. This chain links TRBV29-1 with TRBJ1-4, with D unresolved. The receptor comes from a child under two years old with acute myeloid leukemia, due to receive a stem cell transplant. The sample consisted of PBMCs, taken before TCRalphabeta/CD19-depleted stem cell transplant. The CDR3 DNA reads TGCAGCGTTGGGATTACTTATGAAAAACTGTTTTTT. Encoded protein: CSVGITYEKLFF.